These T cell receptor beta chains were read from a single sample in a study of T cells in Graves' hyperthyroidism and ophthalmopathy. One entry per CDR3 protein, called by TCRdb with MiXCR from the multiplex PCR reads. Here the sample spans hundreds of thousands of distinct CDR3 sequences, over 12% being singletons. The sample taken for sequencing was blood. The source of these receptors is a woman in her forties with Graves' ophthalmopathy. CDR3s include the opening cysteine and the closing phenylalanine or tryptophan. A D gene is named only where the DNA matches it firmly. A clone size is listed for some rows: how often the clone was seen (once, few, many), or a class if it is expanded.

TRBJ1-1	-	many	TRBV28	CASSQPAGNTEAFF	TGTGCCAGCAGTCAGCCGGCCGGGAACACTGAAGCTTTCTTT
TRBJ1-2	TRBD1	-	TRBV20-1	CSARDPTGVWGYTF	TGCAGTGCTAGAGACCCAACAGGGGTGTGGGGCTACACCTTC
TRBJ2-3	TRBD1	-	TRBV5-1	CASSNRGQRTDTQYF	TGCGCCAGCAGCAACAGGGGGCAGAGAACAGATACGCAGTATTTT
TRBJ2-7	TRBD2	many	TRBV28	CASSLDSGRVSEQYF	TGTGCCAGCAGCCTCGATAGCGGGAGAGTTAGCGAGCAGTACTTC
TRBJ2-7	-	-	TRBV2	CATNTGPYEQYF	TGTGCCACCAACACCGGGCCCTACGAGCAGTACTTC
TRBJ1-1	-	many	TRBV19	CASSIEYTEAFF	TGTGCCAGTAGTATAGAATACACTGAAGCTTTCTTT
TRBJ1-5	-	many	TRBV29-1	CSVADKRGNQPQHF	TGCAGCGTTGCGGACAAAAGGGGAAATCAGCCCCAGCATTTT
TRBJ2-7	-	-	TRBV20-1	CSGIEGTDLRVQYF	TGCAGTGGGATTGAAGGGACGGACCTACGAGTGCAGTACTTC
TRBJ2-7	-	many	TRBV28	CASRQGGLGEQYF	TGTGCCAGCAGACAGGGTGGACTTGGCGAGCAGTACTTC
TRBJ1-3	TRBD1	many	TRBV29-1	CSVVTGAGNTIYF	TGCAGCGTTGTAACAGGGGCTGGAAACACCATATATTTT
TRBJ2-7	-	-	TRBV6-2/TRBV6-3	CASSYVWGSRPGSYEQYF	TGTGCCAGCAGTTATGTCTGGGGCAGCCGACCGGGCTCCTACGAGCAGTACTTC
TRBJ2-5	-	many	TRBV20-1	CSSPTQGSQYF	TGCAGTTCTCCAACCCAGGGGAGCCAGTACTTC
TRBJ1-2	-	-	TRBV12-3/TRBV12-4	CASQPAGSWGGYTF	TGTGCCAGCCAACCCGCGGGGAGTTGGGGTGGCTACACCTTC
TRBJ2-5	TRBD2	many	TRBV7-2	CASSPRLAGAQETQYF	TGTGCCAGCAGCCCGAGACTAGCGGGAGCCCAAGAGACCCAGTACTTC
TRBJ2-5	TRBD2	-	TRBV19	CASSKTSGETQYF	TGTGCCAGTAGTAAGACTAGCGGGGAGACCCAGTACTTC
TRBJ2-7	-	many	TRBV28	CASSSSGSVQYF	TGTGCCAGCAGTAGTAGCGGTTCCGTGCAGTACTTC
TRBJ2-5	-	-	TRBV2	CASSKNREQETQYF	TGTGCCAGCAGCAAGAACAGGGAACAAGAGACCCAGTACTTC
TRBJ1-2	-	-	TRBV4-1	CASSQTLQGNYGYTF	TGCGCCAGCAGCCAAACGTTGCAGGGGAACTATGGCTACACCTTC
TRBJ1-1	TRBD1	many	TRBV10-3	CAISRNGQGATEAFF	TGTGCCATCAGTAGAAACGGACAGGGGGCGACTGAAGCTTTCTTT
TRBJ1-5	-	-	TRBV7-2	CASSPRMEQPQHF	TGTGCCAGCAGCCCCCGGATGGAGCAGCCCCAGCATTTT
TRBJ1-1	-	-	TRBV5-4	CASSLEWGNTEAFF	TGTGCCAGCAGCTTGGAGTGGGGGAACACTGAAGCTTTCTTT
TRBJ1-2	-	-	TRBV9	CAGSFLPANYGYTF	TGTGCCGGCAGCTTCCTGCCCGCTAACTATGGCTACACCTTC
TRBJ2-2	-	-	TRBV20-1	CSALDSNTGELFF	TGCAGTGCTCTCGACAGTAACACCGGGGAGCTGTTTTTT
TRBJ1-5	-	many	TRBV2	CASSFGNNQPQHF	TGTGCCAGCAGTTTCGGAAACAATCAGCCCCAGCATTTT
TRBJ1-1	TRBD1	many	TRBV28	CASSLEGAPGTEAFF	TGTGCCAGCAGTTTAGAGGGGGCGCCGGGAACTGAAGCTTTCTTT
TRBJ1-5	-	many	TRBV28	CASSLWGGTYSNQPQHF	TGTGCCAGCAGTTTATGGGGTGGGACTTATAGCAATCAGCCCCAGCATTTT
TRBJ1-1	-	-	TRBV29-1	CGVEGRENTEAFF	TGCGGCGTTGAAGGACGGGAGAACACTGAAGCTTTCTTT
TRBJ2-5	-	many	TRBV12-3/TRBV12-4	CASSFNLVSQIGETQYF	TGTGCCAGCAGTTTTAATTTGGTCTCACAAATAGGGGAGACCCAGTACTTC
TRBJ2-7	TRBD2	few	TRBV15	CATRDSGSSYEQYF	TGTGCCACGAGAGATAGCGGGAGCTCCTACGAGCAGTACTTC
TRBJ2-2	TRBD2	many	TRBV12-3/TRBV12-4	CASSGIAGAGTGELFF	TGTGCCAGCAGTGGGATAGCGGGAGCGGGCACCGGGGAGCTGTTTTTT
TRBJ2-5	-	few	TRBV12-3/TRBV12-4	CASSLREEAETQYF	TGTGCCAGCAGCCTAAGAGAAGAGGCGGAGACCCAGTACTTC
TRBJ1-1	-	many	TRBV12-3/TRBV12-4	CASSPSWSEAFF	TGTGCCAGCAGTCCATCGTGGTCTGAAGCTTTCTTT